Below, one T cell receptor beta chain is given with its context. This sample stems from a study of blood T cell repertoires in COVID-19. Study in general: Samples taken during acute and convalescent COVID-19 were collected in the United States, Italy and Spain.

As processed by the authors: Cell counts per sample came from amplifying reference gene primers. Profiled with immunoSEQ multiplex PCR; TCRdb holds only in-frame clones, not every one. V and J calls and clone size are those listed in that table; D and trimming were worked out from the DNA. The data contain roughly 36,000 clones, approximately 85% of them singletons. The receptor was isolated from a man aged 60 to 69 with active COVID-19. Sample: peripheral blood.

The CDR3 protein is CASSYSQGFQPQHF. CDR3 DNA sequence: TGTGCCAGCAGTTACTCGCAGGGGTTTCAGCCCCAGCATTTT. This chain joins TRBV6-6 and TRBJ1-5, with D possibly TRBD1 on 6 matching bases. CDR3 length: 14 amino acids. The V gene lost 0 bases and the J gene lost 6 bases, with 9 bases spanning the gap. Germline V CDR1 and CDR2: MNHNY, SVGAGI (reference sequence).